This T cell receptor beta chain derives from a study of shared clonotypes between healthy human individuals. Study-level findings and limits: The low donor count limited represented genetic and exposure-history diversity. Sequencing depth was a factor that was expected to affect clonotype sharing among donors.

This CDR3 has 13 amino acids. V was pared by 4 bases and J by 6 bases, with 5 bases of the junction left unmatched. Germline V CDR1 and CDR2: SGHTA, FQGTGA. The authors distributed each subset's genomic DNA evenly over several immunoSEQ plates. The quantity of DNA used in unsorted PBMC replicate PCRs was approximately 300 ng, corresponding to tens of thousands of T cell genomes. Here immunoSEQ multiplex PCR was the method, and the copy in TCRdb shows in-frame clones only, minus some. The top ten clones hold 12% of a sample with hundreds of thousands of clones, around three quarters of them seen once. On this clone itself: Its cognate antigen is unknown.

This clonotype was obtained from a woman between 40 and 50 years old in good health. Some clones in this sample may be carry-over from other donors' samples. The rearrangement links TRBV7-3 to TRBJ2-7, with 8 bases aligning to TRBD2. The sequenced sample consisted of PBMCs. CDR3 sequence reads: CASSSERESEQYF. CDR3 bases: TGTGCCAGCAGCTCCGAGCGGGAGAGCGAGCAGTACTTC.